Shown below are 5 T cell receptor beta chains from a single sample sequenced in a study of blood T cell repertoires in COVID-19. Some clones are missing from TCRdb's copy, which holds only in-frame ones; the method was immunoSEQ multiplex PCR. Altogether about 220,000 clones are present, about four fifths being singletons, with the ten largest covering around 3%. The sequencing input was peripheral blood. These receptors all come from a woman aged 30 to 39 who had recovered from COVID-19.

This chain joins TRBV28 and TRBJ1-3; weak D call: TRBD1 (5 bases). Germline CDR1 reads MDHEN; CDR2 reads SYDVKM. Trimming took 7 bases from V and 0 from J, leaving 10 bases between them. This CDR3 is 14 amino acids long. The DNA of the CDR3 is TGTGCCAGCACGCCAGGGCCCTCTGGAAACACCATATATTTT. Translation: CASTPGPSGNTIYF.

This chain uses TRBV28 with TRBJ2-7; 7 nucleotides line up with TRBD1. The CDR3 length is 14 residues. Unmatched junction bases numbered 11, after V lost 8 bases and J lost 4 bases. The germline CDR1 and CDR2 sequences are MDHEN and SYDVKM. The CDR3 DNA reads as TGTGCCAGCGCTTCCGGGACAGTGATATACGAGCAGTACTTC. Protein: CASASGTVIYEQYF.

Here the CDR3 DNA reads TGTGCCAGCAGTCCAAGGACAGGCGGCTACACCTTC. Amino acids: CASSPRTGGYTF. This sequence joins TRBV28 and TRBJ1-2; 7 bases are shared with TRBD1. Trimming cost V 5 bases and J 8 bases; bases outside gene matches: 5. The CDR3 has 12 amino acids. Germline CDR1 is MDHEN and CDR2 is SYDVKM.

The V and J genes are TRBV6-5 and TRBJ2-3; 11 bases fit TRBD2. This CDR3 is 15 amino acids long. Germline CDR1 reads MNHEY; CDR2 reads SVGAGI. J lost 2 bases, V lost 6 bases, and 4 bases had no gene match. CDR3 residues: CASSTTSGTTDTQYF. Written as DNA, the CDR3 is TGTGCCAGCAGCACGACTAGCGGGACCACAGATACGCAGTATTTT.

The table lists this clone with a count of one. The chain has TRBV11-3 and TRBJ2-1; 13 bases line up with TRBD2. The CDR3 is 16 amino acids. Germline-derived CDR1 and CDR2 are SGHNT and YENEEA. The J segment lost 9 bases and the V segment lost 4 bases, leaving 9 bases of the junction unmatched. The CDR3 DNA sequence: TGTGCCAGCAGCTCCGGGACTAGCGGGATGGGCGGTGAGCAGTTCTTC. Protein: CASSSGTSGMGGEQFF. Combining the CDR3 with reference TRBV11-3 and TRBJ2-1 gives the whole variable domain EAGVVQSPRYKIIEKKQPVAFWCNPISGHNTLYWYLQNLGQGPELLIRYENEEAVDDSQLPKDRFSAERLKGVDSTLKIQPAELGDSAVYLCASSSGTSGMGGEQFFGPGTRLTVL.